This section outlines one T cell receptor (beta chain) sequence together with its context. These data come from a study of blood T cell repertoires in COVID-19. Whole-study context: PBMCs, B-cell-depleted T cells, or T cells were the source of the cDNA or gDNA that made up the material.

Method: immunoSEQ multiplex PCR; TCRdb's copy keeps in-frame clones and lacks some. The data hold about 200,000 clones, with approximately 78% observed a single time. The CDR3 sequence is 12 residues long. This TCR derives from a woman between 35 and 50 years old with acute or convalescent COVID-19. The sequencing input was peripheral blood. V is TRBV21-1 and J is TRBJ1-3. TRBV21-1 is reported as a pseudogene. CDR3: CASTVAGNTIYF. CDR3 DNA: TGTGCCAGCACCGTTGCTGGAAACACCATATATTTT.